These 22 T cell receptor beta chains were all obtained from the same sample, sequenced in a study of T cells of healthy individuals. TCRdb reprocessed the 5' RACE reads via MiXCR and lists one record per CDR3 protein. Of about 41,000 distinct CDR3 sequences listed, about 5% are singletons. The receptors were sampled from a human donor in good health.

This clonotype was seen repeatedly, ten times or more. V is TRBV4-1 and J is TRBJ1-1; D gene uncertain. The V gene's germline CDR1 is MGHRA and CDR2 YSYEKL. CDR3 length equals 20 residues. The ends were cut back, 0 bases at V and 1 base at J, with 24 bases in the middle. CDR3 sequence: CASSQDPRIGQALQNTEAFF. CDR3 in DNA: TGCGCCAGCAGCCAAGATCCCCGAATAGGTCAGGCGCTACAGAACACTGAAGCTTTCTTT.

This clonotype occurred many times. The rearrangement links TRBV5-5 to TRBJ2-7; unclear D gene. This CDR3 is 14 amino acids long. Trimming shortened V by 4 bases and J by 2 bases, and 13 bases separated the two germline ends. The germline CDR1 and CDR2 sequences are SGHKS and YYEKEE (reference sequence). The CDR3 region has the DNA TGTGCCAGCAGCCCTGGTGTTTCGACCTACGAGCAGTACTTC. It codes for CASSPGVSTYEQYF. Based on the CDR3 plus reference TRBV5-5 and TRBJ2-7, the full variable domain is DAGVTQSPTHLIKTRGQQVTLRCSPISGHKSVSWYQQVLGQGPQFIFQYYEKEERGRGNFPDRFSARQFPNYSSELNVNALLLGDSALYLCASSPGVSTYEQYFGPGTRLTVT.

There are many counts of this clonotype. The chain employs TRBV5-1 and TRBJ2-3; unclear D gene. Germline V lookup: CDR1 SGHRS, CDR2 YFSETQ. CDR3 size: 16 residues. V was pared by 1 base and J by 2 bases, with 14 bases between. CDR3 nucleotide sequence: TGCGCCAGCAGCTTGCCATCGACGGCCACCACAGATACGCAGTATTTT. Encoded protein: CASSLPSTATTDTQYF.

This clonotype was observed at least ten times. The chain couples TRBV29-1 to TRBJ1-1, with TRBD1 matching 10 bases. This CDR3 has 15 residues. V was clipped by 2 bases and J by 3 bases; unmatched bases: 6. CDR1 and CDR2 (germline): SQVTM, ANQGSEA. Here the CDR3 DNA reads TGCAGCGTTGAATCGGGGACAGGGGTATACACTGAAGCTTTCTTT. Translated, it gives CSVESGTGVYTEAFF.

The table lists this clonotype with many counts. The chain employs TRBV6-2 or TRBV6-3 and TRBJ2-3; 13 bases fit TRBD2. The CDR3 contains 17 residues. Germline-derived CDR1 and CDR2 are MNHEY and SVGEGT. V shed 2 bases, J shed 3 bases, and the junction held 5 bases outside the gene matches. CDR3 sequence (DNA): TGTGCCAGCAGTTACACGTCGACTAGCGGGAGGACAGATACGCAGTATTTT. Its protein product is CASSYTSTSGRTDTQYF.

The chain is built from TRBV6-2 or TRBV6-3 and TRBJ2-3; TRBD2 matches at 8 bases. Germline CDR1 and CDR2: MNHEY and SVGEGT. Trimming took 5 bases from V and 2 from J; bases not matched to a gene: 9. The CDR3 runs to 16 residues. In DNA, the CDR3 is TGTGCCAGCAGTCGCCGGCGGGGGGAACCCACAGATACGCAGTATTTT. Translation: CASSRRRGEPTDTQYF.

The table lists this clonotype with many counts. CDR3 nucleotide sequence: TGTGCCAGCAGTTTTCACACTGAAGCTTTCTTT. This translates into CASSFHTEAFF. The rearrangement joins TRBV12-3 or TRBV12-4 to TRBJ1-1; D is ambiguous. The CDR3 sequence is 11 residues long. Trimming removed 3 bases from V and 3 bases from J, with 2 bases in between.

This clonotype has ten or more counts. CDR3 sequence (DNA): TGTGCCAGCAGCCTCCCGCATAATTCACCCCTCCACTTT. This codes for CASSLPHNSPLHF. The chain carries TRBV27 and TRBJ1-6; D not resolved. Germline V gene sequence: CDR1 MNHEY, CDR2 SMNVEV (reference sequence). CDR3 length: 13 amino acids. Trimming stripped 6 bases from V and 5 bases from J, with 8 bases between.

This clonotype showed up many times. The chain employs TRBV2 and TRBJ2-1, with D unclear. Trimming stripped 7 bases from V and 6 bases from J, with 4 bases between. The CDR3 covers 10 residues. CDR1 and CDR2 from the germline V gene are SNHLY and FYNNEI. In DNA, the CDR3 is TGTGCCAGCAATGGCAATGAGCAGTTCTTC. This encodes CASNGNEQFF.

Ten or more counts support this clonotype. This chain uses TRBV3-1 with TRBJ1-5; D call uncertain. V dropped 1 base and J dropped 10 bases, with 17 bases sitting between them. Germline V gene lookup returns CDR1 LGHDT and CDR2 YNNKEL (reference sequence). The length of the CDR3 is 15 residues. This CDR3 is CASSQAGGLVTPQHF. The CDR3 region has the DNA TGTGCCAGCAGCCAAGCCGGCGGGTTGGTTACTCCCCAGCATTTT.

This clonotype has a count of ten or more. The chain carries TRBV4-2 and TRBJ1-5, with 7 bases fitting TRBD1. This CDR3 spans 17 amino acids. V dropped 4 bases and J dropped 0; count of bases not matched to a gene: 9. Looked up from germline, CDR1 is LGHNA and CDR2 is YNFKEQ. CDR3 in DNA: TGTGCCAGCAGCCCCAATCGGGGACAGTATAGCAATCAGCCCCAGCATTTT. Amino acids: CASSPNRGQYSNQPQHF.

This clonotype has ten or more counts. V is TRBV12-3 or TRBV12-4 and J is TRBJ1-1, with TRBD1 identical over 9 bases. The junction had 3 bases not matched to a gene; V was cut back by 4 bases and J by 0 bases. CDR3 length: 15 residues. CDR3: CASSYGQGLNTEAFF. The CDR3 DNA reads TGTGCCAGCAGTTATGGACAGGGGCTGAACACTGAAGCTTTCTTT.

This clonotype was seen at least ten times. The chain joins TRBV12-3 or TRBV12-4 to TRBJ1-1; possibly TRBD1 for D (6 bases). The V gene lost 4 bases and the J gene lost 0 bases, with 6 bases spanning the gap. The CDR3 spans 13 residues. CDR3: CASSWTVNTEAFF. In nucleotides, the CDR3 is TGTGCCAGCAGTTGGACAGTGAACACTGAAGCTTTCTTT.

This clonotype occurred a few times. This chain uses TRBV20-1 with TRBJ2-7, with D tentatively TRBD1 (6 bases). Per the germline V gene, CDR1 is DFQATT and CDR2 is SNEGSKA (reference sequence). Trimming stripped 6 bases from V and 2 bases from J, with 11 bases between. This CDR3 has 12 amino acids. The chain's CDR3 is CSATGTTYEQYF. The DNA for the CDR3 is TGCAGTGCAACAGGGACGACCTACGAGCAGTACTTC.

There are many counts of this clonotype. The rearrangement links TRBV11-3 to TRBJ2-1; TRBD1 matches at 7 bases. CDR3 length: 14 amino acids. The V gene's germline CDR1 is SGHNT and CDR2 YENEEA. The trim removed 2 bases at V and 10 bases at J, leaving 8 bases unmatched. CDR3 in DNA: TGTGCCAGCAGCTTAACAGGGGACCTCACCGAGCAGTTCTTC. Translation gives CASSLTGDLTEQFF.

This clonotype was seen repeatedly, ten times or more. The rearrangement links TRBV6-2 or TRBV6-3 to TRBJ1-2; D is uncertain. This CDR3 has 12 amino acids. Per the germline V gene, CDR1 is MNHEY and CDR2 is SVGEGT. The ends were cut back, 5 bases at V and 2 bases at J, with 6 bases in the middle. The CDR3 DNA sequence: TGTGCCAGCAGTAGACAAAACTATGGCTACACCTTC. Amino acids: CASSRQNYGYTF.

This clonotype has a count of ten or more. The genes are TRBV24-1 and TRBJ2-5; the D is unclear. The V gene lost 2 bases and the J gene lost 5 bases, with 5 bases spanning the gap. Germline assignment: CDR1 KGHDR and CDR2 SFDVKD. This CDR3 is 12 amino acids long. The CDR3 here is CATSDSRETQYF. The DNA for the CDR3 is TGTGCCACCAGTGATTCTCGGGAGACCCAGTACTTC.

This clonotype has at least ten counts. This chain joins TRBV12-3 or TRBV12-4 and TRBJ1-1, with D tentatively TRBD1 (5 bases). The CDR3 loop spans 14 amino acids. Trimming took 1 base from V and 4 from J, leaving 10 bases between them. The CDR3 protein is CASSLDGGGTEAFF. The CDR3 nucleotides are TGTGCCAGCAGTTTAGACGGGGGTGGCACTGAAGCTTTCTTT.

CDR3 nucleotides: TGTGCCAGCAGCTTCGGCGCCTCGACCTACGAGCAGTACTTC. This sequence encodes CASSFGASTYEQYF. This chain uses TRBV5-4 with TRBJ2-7; D unclear. The CDR3 spans 14 residues. The V and J ends lost 2 bases and 2 bases respectively, with 11 bases between them. The germline gives CDR1 SGHNT, CDR2 YYREEE (reference sequence).

This clonotype was counted at least ten times. V usage is TRBV6-5 and J usage is TRBJ1-1; TRBD1 aligns across 8 bases. V was clipped by 5 bases and J by 3 bases; unmatched bases: 5. Per the germline V gene, CDR1 is MNHEY and CDR2 is SVGAGI. The CDR3 is made up of 14 amino acids. The CDR3 DNA reads as TGTGCCAGCAGTAGGACAGGGAAGGACACTGAAGCTTTCTTT. It yields the protein CASSRTGKDTEAFF.

Details on this clonotype: Being one base from a much bigger clone, this may be a read error. The chain couples TRBV6-5 to TRBJ2-5, with D unresolved. The germline V gene encodes CDR1 MNHEY and CDR2 SVGAGI. The CDR3 sequence is 13 residues long. Trimming left V 5 bases short and J 5 bases short, with 12 bases between. CDR3 DNA sequence: TGTGCCAGCAGTCCCCGACTTCGGGAGACCCAGTACTTC. The encoded protein is CASSPRLRETQYF.

V usage is TRBV10-3 and J usage is TRBJ2-3; D may be TRBD2 (5 bases). V lost 0 bases, J lost 5 bases, and 12 bases lay in between. Germline V gene lookup returns CDR1 ENHRY and CDR2 SYGVKD. The CDR3 loop spans 15 amino acids. The CDR3, as DNA: TGTGCCATCAGTGAGTCGAGAGGGATGCAAGATACGCAGTATTTT. This gives the protein CAISESRGMQDTQYF.